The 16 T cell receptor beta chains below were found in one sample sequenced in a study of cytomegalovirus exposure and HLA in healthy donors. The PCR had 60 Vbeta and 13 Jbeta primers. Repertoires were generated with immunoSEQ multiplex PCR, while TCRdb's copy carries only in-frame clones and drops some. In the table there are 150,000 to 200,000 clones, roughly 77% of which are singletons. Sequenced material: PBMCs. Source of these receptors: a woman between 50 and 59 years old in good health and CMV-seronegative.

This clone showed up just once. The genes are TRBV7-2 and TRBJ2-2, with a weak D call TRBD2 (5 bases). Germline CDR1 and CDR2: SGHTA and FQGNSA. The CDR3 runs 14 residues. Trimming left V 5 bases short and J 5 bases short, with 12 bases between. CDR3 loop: CASSAGLPTGELFF. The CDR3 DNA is TGTGCCAGCAGCGCCGGACTCCCAACCGGGGAGCTGTTTTTT.

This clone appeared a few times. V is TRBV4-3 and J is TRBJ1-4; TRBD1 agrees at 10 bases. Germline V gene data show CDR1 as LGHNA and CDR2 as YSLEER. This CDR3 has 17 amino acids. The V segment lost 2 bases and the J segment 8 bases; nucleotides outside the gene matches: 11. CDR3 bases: TGCGCCAGCAGCCAAACCGGCCCCAGGACAGGGGGAGAAAAACTGTTTTTT. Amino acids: CASSQTGPRTGGEKLFF.

The CDR3 region has the DNA TGTGCCAGCAGCTTAGATGTGCGGACCTACGAGCAGTACTTC. This encodes CASSLDVRTYEQYF. The V gene is TRBV7-2, the J gene TRBJ2-7; D not certain. CDR3 length: 14 residues. Germline V gene sequence: CDR1 SGHTA, CDR2 FQGNSA. Trimming stripped 1 base from V and 2 bases from J, with 9 bases between.

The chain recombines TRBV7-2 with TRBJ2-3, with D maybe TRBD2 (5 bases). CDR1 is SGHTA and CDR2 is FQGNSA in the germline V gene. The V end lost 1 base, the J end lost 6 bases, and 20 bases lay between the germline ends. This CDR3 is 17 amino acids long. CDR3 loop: CASSLGGAAPERDTQYF. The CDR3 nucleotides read TGTGCCAGCAGCTTAGGAGGAGCGGCACCCGAGAGGGATACGCAGTATTTT.

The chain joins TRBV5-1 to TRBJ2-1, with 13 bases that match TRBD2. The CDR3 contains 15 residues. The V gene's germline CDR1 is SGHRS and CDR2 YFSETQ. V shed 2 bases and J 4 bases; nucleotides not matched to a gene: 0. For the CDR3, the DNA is TGCGCCAGCAGCTTACTAGCGGGGGGGTACAATGAGCAGTTCTTC. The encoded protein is CASSLLAGGYNEQFF.

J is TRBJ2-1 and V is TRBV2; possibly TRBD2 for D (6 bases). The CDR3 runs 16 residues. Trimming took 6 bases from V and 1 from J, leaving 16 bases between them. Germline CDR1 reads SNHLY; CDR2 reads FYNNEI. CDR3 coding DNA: TGTGCCAGCAGGACCGGGACTTCCCTATCCTACAATGAGCAGTTCTTC. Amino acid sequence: CASRTGTSLSYNEQFF.

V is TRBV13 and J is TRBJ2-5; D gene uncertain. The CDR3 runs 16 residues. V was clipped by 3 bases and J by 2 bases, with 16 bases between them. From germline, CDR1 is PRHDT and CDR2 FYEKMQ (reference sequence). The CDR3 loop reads CASSFRVSPYQETQYF. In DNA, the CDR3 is TGTGCCAGCAGCTTCCGGGTCTCGCCCTATCAAGAGACCCAGTACTTC.

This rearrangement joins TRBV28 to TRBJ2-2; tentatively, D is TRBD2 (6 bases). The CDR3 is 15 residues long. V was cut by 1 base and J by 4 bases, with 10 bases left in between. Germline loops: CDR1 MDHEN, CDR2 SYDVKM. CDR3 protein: CASSLSGSGTGELFF. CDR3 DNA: TGTGCCAGCAGTTTATCCGGGAGTGGCACCGGGGAGCTGTTTTTT.

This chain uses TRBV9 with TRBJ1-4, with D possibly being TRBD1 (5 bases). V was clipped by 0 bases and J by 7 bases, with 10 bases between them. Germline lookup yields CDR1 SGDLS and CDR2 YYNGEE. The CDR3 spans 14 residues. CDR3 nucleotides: TGTGCCAGCAGCGTAGCTCTGGGGGGTGAAAAACTGTTTTTT. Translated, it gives CASSVALGGEKLFF.

The CDR3 nucleotides are TGTGCCAGCAGTCGAGACACCTCTGGAAACACCATATATTTT. Encoded protein: CASSRDTSGNTIYF. This chain uses TRBV2 with TRBJ1-3; D is unclear. The germline V gene has CDR1 SNHLY and CDR2 FYNNEI. This CDR3 is 14 amino acids long. Trimming shortened V by 5 bases and J by 0 bases, and 8 bases separated the two germline ends.

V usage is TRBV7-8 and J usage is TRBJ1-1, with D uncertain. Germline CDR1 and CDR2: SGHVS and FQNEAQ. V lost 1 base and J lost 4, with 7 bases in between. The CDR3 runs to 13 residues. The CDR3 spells CASSLEGGTEAFF. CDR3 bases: TGTGCCAGCAGCTTAGAGGGAGGCACTGAAGCTTTCTTT.

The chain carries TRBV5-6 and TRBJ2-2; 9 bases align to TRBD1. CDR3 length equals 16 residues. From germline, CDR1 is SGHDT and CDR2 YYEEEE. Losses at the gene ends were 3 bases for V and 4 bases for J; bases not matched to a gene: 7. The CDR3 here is CASSSLDRGPTGELFF. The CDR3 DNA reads TGTGCCAGCAGCTCCCTGGACAGGGGCCCCACCGGGGAGCTGTTTTTT.

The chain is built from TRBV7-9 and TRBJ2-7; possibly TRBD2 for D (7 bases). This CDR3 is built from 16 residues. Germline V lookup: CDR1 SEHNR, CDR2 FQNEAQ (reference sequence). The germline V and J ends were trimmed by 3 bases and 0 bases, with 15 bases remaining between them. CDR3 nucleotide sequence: TGTGCCAGCAGCTTCCTCTGGGGGGGCAACTCCTACGAGCAGTACTTC. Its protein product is CASSFLWGGNSYEQYF.

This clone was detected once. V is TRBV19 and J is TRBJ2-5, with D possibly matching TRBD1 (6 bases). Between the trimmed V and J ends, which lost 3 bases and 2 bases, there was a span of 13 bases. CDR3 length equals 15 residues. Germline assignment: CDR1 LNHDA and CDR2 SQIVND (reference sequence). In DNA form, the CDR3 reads TGTGCCAGTAGTATTGACAGGCTAAGTCAAGAGACCCAGTACTTC. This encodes CASSIDRLSQETQYF. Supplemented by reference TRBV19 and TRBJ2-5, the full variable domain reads DGGITQSPKYLFRKEGQNVTLSCEQNLNHDAMYWYRQDPGQGLRLIYYSQIVNDFQKGDIAEGYSVSREKKESFPLTVTSAQKNPTAFYLCASSIDRLSQETQYFGPGTRLLVL.

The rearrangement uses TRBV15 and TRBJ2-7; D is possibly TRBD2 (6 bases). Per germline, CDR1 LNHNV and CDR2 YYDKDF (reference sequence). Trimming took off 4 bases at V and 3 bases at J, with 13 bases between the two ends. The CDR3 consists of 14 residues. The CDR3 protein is CATSNSGSYYEQYF. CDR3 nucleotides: TGTGCCACCAGCAACTCCGGGAGCTACTACGAGCAGTACTTC.

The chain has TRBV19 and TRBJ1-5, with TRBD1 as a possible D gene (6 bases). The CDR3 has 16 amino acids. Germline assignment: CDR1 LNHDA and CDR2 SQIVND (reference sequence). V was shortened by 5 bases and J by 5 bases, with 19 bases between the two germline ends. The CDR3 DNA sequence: TGTGCCAGTAGTCCCCGGGGAGGGGGACGGGATCAGCCCCAGCATTTT. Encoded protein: CASSPRGGGRDQPQHF. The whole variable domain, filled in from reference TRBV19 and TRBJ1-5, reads DGGITQSPKYLFRKEGQNVTLSCEQNLNHDAMYWYRQDPGQGLRLIYYSQIVNDFQKGDIAEGYSVSREKKESFPLTVTSAQKNPTAFYLCASSPRGGGRDQPQHFGDGTRLSIL.